This note documents a single T cell receptor (beta chain) sequence. Antigen: not known. The data belong to a study of PD-1 blockade in mismatch repair-deficient tumors. The method was immunoSEQ multiplex PCR; TCRdb's version includes in-frame clones alone and lacks a portion of them. The sample consists of some 16,000 clones, 84% of them appearing once. Time point denoted: 10-day in vitro stimulation with candidate neoantigen peptide 5. Germline CDR1 and CDR2: SGDLS and YYNGEE. The CDR3 consists of 13 residues. The ends were cut back, 10 bases at V and 7 bases at J, with 17 bases in the middle. The chain is built from TRBV9 and TRBJ2-2; D uncertain. The sample here was cells cultured in vitro, taken from a patient treated with pembrolizumab. This receptor was obtained from an adult with mismatch repair-deficient cancer. DNA of the CDR3: TGTGCCGGCGCCGCCTCGAGAATCGGGGAGCTGTTTTTT. Translation gives CAGAASRIGELFF. Variable domain in full (rest from reference TRBV9 and TRBJ2-2): DSGVTQTPKHLITATGQRVTLRCSPRSGDLSVYWYQQSLDQGLQFLIQYYNGEERAKGNILERFSAQQFPDLHSELNLSSLELGDSALYFCAGAASRIGELFFGEGSRLTVL.